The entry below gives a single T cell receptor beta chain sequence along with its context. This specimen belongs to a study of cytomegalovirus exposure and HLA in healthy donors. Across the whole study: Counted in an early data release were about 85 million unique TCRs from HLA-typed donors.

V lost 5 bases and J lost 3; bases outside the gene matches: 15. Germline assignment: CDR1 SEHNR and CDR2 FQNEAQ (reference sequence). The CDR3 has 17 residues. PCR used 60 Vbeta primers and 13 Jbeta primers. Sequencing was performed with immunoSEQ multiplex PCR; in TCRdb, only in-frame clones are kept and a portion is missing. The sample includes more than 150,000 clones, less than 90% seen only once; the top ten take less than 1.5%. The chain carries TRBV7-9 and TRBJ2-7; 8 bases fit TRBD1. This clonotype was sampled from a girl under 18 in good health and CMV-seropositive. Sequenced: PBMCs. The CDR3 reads CASSHRLGQGRSYEQYF. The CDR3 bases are TGTGCCAGCAGCCACCGCCTCGGACAGGGTAGGAGCTACGAGCAGTACTTC.